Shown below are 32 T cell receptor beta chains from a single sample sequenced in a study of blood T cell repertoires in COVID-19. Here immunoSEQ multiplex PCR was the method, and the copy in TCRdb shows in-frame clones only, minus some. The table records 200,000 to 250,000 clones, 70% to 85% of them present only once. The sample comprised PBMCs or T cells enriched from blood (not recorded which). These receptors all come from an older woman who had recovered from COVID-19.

CDR3 bases: TGTGCCATCAGTGGCCTAGCGGGGGGGCTAGGGGGTGAGCAGTTCTTC. It specifies CAISGLAGGLGGEQFF. V is TRBV10-3 and J is TRBJ2-1; 12 nucleotides match TRBD2. The CDR3 runs to 16 residues. Germline loops: CDR1 ENHRY, CDR2 SYGVKD. The J segment lost 9 bases and the V segment lost 4 bases, leaving 10 bases of the junction unmatched.

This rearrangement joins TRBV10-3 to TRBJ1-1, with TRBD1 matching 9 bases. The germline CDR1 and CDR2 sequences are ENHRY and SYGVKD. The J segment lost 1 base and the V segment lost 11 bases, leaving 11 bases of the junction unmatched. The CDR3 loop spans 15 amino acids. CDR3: CAVTGTGSENTEAFF. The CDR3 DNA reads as TGTGCCGTTACCGGGACAGGGTCGGAGAACACTGAAGCTTTCTTT.

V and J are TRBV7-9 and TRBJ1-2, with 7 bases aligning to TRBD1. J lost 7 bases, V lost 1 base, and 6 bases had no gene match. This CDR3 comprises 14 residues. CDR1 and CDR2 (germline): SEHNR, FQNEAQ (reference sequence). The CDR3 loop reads CASSLETGASGYTF. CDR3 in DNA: TGTGCCAGCAGCTTAGAAACAGGGGCAAGTGGCTACACCTTC.

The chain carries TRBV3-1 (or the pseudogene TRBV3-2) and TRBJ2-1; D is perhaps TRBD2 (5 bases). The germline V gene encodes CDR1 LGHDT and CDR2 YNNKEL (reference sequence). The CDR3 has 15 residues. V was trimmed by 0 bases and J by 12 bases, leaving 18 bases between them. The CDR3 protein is CASSQDARSTEVQFF. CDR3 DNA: TGTGCCAGCAGCCAAGACGCTCGGAGCACGGAGGTGCAGTTCTTC.

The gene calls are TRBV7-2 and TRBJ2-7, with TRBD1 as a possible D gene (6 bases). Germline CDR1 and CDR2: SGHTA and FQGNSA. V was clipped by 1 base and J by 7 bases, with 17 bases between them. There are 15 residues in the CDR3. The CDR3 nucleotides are TGTGCCAGCAGCTTAGTCCGGGACAAGATAAGGGAGCAGTACTTC. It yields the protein CASSLVRDKIREQYF.

CDR3 nucleotides: TGTGCCAGCAGCTTCCAGGGGTTGAGCACCGGGGAGCTGTTTTTT. Protein product: CASSFQGLSTGELFF. The chain is built from TRBV7-2 and TRBJ2-2; a weak D match, TRBD1 (6 bases). Trimming took 3 bases from V and 4 from J, leaving 12 bases between them. This CDR3 has 15 residues. CDR1 and CDR2 from the germline V gene are SGHTA and FQGNSA.

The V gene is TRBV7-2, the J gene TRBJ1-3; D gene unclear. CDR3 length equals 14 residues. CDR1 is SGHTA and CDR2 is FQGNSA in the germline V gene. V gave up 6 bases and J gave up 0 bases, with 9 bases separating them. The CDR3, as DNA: TGTGCCAGCAGTCGGGATCTCTCTGGAAACACCATATATTTT. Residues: CASSRDLSGNTIYF. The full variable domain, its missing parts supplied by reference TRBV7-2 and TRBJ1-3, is GAGVSQSPSNKVTEKGKDVELRCDPISGHTALYWYRQSLGQGLEFLIYFQGNSAPDKSGLPSDRFSAERTGGSVSTLTIQRTQQEDSAVYLCASSRDLSGNTIYFGEGSWLTVV.

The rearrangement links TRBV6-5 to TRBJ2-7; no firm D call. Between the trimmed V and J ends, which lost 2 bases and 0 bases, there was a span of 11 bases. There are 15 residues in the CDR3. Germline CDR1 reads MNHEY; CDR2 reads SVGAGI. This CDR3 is CASSYDLRSSYEQYF. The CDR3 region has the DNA TGTGCCAGCAGTTACGATTTGAGGAGCTCCTACGAGCAGTACTTC.

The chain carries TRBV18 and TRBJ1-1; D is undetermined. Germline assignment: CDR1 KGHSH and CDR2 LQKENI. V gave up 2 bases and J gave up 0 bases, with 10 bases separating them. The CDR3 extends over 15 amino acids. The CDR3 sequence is CASSPGRDVNTEAFF. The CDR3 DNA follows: TGTGCCAGCTCACCAGGGAGGGATGTGAACACTGAAGCTTTCTTT.

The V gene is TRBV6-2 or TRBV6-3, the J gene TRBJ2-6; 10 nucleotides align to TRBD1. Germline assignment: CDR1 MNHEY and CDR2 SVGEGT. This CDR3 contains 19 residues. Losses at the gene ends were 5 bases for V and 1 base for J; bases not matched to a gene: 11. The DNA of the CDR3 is TGTGCCAGCAGTGGGCGACAGGGGGCGCGGGGGTCTGGGGCCAACGTCCTGACTTTC. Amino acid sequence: CASSGRQGARGSGANVLTF.

The CDR3 sequence: CASSFGFSSYNEQFF. Here the CDR3 DNA reads TGTGCCAGCAGTTTCGGTTTTAGCTCCTACAATGAGCAGTTCTTC. V usage is TRBV27 and J usage is TRBJ2-1; no clear D. This CDR3 spans 15 amino acids. The germline V gene encodes CDR1 MNHEY and CDR2 SMNVEV (reference sequence). V shed 3 bases and J shed 0 bases, with 9 bases lying between them.

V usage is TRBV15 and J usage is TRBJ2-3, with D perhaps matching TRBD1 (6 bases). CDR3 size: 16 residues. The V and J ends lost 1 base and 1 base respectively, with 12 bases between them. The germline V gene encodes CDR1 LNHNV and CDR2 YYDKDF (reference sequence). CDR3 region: CATSRAGVSGTDTQYF. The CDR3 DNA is TGTGCCACCAGCAGAGCAGGGGTGTCTGGCACAGATACGCAGTATTTT.

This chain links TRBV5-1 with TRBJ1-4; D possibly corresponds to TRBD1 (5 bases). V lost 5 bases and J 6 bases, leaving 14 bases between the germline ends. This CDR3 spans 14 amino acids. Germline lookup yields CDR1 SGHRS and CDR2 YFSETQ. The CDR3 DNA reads TGCGCCAGCAGACTTCAGGGAGGTTATGAAAAACTGTTTTTT. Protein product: CASRLQGGYEKLFF.

The CDR3 DNA reads TGTGCCAGCAGCCAGGGACAGGGGTCGTACGAGCAGTACTTC. It translates to CASSQGQGSYEQYF. V and J are TRBV27 and TRBJ2-7, with 10 nucleotides matching TRBD1. Trimming took 6 bases from V and 4 from J; bases not matched to a gene: 6. CDR1 and CDR2 (germline): MNHEY, SMNVEV (reference sequence). The CDR3 has 14 residues.

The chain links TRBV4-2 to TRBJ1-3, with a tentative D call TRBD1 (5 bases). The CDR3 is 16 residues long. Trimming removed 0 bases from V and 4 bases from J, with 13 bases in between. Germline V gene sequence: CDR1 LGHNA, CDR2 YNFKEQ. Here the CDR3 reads CASSQDFGAGGNTIYF. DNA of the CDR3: TGTGCCAGCAGCCAAGATTTTGGGGCAGGAGGAAACACCATATATTTT.

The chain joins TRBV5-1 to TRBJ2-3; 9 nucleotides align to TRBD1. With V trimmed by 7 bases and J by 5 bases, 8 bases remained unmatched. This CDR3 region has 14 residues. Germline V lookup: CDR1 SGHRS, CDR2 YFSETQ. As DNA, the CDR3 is TGCGCCAGCCACGACAGGGGGAACGAAGATACGCAGTATTTT. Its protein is CASHDRGNEDTQYF.

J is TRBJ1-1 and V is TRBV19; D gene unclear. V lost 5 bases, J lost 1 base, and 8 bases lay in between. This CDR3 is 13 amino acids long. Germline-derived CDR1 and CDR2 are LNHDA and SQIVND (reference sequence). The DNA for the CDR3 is TGTGCCAGTAGTGATCAGCGGAACACTGAAGCTTTCTTT. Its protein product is CASSDQRNTEAFF.

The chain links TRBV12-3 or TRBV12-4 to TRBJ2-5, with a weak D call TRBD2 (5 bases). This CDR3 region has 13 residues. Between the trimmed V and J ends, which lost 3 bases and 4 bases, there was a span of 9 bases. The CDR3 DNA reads TGTGCCAGCAGTTTGGAGGAACGAGAGACCCAGTACTTC. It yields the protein CASSLEERETQYF.

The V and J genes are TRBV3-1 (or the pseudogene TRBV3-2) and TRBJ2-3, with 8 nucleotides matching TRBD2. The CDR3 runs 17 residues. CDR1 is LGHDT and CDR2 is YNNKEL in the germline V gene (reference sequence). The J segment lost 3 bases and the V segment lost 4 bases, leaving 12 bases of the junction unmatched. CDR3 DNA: TGTGCCAGCAGCCTCGTTACGGGGGGGCCCCGGACAGATACGCAGTATTTT. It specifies CASSLVTGGPRTDTQYF.

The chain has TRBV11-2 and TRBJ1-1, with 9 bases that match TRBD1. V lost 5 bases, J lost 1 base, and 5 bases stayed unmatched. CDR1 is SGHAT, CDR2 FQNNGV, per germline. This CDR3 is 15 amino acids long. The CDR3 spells CASSIQGARNTEAFF. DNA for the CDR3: TGTGCCAGCAGCATACAGGGGGCGCGGAACACTGAAGCTTTCTTT.

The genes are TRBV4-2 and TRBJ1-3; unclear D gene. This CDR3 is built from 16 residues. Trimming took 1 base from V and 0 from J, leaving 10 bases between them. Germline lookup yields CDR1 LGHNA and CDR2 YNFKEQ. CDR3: CASSQVPGNSGNTIYF. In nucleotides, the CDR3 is TGTGCCAGCAGCCAAGTCCCAGGAAACTCTGGAAACACCATATATTTT.

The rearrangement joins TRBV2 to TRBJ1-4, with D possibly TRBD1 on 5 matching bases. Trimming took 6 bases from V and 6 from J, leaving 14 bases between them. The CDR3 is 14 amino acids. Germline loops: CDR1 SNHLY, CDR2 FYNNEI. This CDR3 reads CASRNWGVDEKLFF. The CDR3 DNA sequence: TGTGCCAGCAGGAACTGGGGGGTTGATGAAAAACTGTTTTTT.

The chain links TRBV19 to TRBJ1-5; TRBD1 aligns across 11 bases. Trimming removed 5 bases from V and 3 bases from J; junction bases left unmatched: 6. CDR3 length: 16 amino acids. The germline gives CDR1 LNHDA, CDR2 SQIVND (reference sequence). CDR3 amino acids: CASSSRDRGNNQPQHF. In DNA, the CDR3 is TGTGCCAGTAGTTCACGGGACAGGGGGAACAATCAGCCCCAGCATTTT.

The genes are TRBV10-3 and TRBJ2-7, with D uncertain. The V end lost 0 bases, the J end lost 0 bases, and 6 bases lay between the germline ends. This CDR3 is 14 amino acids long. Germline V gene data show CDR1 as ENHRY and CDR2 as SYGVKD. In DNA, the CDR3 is TGTGCCATCAGTGAGTCTGTGAGCTCCTACGAGCAGTACTTC. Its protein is CAISESVSSYEQYF.

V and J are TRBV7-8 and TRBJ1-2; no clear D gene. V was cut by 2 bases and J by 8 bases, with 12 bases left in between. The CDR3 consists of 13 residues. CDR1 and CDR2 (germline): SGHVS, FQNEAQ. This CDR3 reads CASSLIEPYGYTF. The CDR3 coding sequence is TGTGCCAGCAGCTTAATAGAACCCTACGGCTACACCTTC.

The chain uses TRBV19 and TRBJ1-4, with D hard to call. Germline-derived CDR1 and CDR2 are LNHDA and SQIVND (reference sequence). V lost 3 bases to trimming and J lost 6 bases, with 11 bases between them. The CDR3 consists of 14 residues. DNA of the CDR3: TGTGCCAGTAGTATGGGCCGACGACATGAAAAACTGTTTTTT. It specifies CASSMGRRHEKLFF.

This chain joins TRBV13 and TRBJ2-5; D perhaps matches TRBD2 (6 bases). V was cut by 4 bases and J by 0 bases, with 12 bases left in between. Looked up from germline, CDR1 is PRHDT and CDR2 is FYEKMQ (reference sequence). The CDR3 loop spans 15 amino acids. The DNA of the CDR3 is TGTGCCAGCAGCTCCCTGCGGGACTACCAAGAGACCCAGTACTTC. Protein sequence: CASSSLRDYQETQYF.

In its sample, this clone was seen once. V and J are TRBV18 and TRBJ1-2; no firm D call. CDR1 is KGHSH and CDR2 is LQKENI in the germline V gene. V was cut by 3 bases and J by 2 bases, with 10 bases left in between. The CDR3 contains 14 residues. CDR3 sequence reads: CASSPEGGNYGYTF. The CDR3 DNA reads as TGTGCCAGCTCACCGGAAGGAGGGAACTATGGCTACACCTTC.

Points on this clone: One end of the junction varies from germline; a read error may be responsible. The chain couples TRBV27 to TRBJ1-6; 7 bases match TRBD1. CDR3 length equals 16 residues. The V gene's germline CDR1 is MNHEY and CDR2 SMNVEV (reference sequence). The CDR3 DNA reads TGTGCCAGCAGTATATCCGGGACAGAGTATAATTCACCCCTCCACTTT. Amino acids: CASSISGTEYNSPLHF.

For the CDR3, the DNA is TGTGCCAGCAGCCAAGATCCAGGGGTGAGTGAAAAACTGTTTTTT. This gives the protein CASSQDPGVSEKLFF. This chain links TRBV3-1 (or the pseudogene TRBV3-2) with TRBJ1-4, with TRBD1 as a possible D gene (6 bases). CDR1 is LGHDT, CDR2 YNNKEL, per germline (reference sequence). The V end was cut by 0 bases, the J end by 7 bases, with 12 bases between. There are 15 residues in the CDR3.

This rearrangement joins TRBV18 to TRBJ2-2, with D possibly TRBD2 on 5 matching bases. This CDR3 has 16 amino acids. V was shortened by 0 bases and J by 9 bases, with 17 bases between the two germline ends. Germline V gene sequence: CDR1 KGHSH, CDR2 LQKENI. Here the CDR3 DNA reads TGTGCCAGCTCACCACCCGCGGGCGGTGGGCCGAGGGAGCTGTTTTTT. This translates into CASSPPAGGGPRELFF.

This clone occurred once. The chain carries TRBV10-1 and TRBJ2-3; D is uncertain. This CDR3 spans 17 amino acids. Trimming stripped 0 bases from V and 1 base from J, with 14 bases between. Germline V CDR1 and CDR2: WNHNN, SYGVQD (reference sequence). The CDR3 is CASSESKVSMRTDTQYF. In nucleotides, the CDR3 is TGCGCCAGCAGTGAGTCGAAGGTTAGCATGCGCACAGATACGCAGTATTTT.